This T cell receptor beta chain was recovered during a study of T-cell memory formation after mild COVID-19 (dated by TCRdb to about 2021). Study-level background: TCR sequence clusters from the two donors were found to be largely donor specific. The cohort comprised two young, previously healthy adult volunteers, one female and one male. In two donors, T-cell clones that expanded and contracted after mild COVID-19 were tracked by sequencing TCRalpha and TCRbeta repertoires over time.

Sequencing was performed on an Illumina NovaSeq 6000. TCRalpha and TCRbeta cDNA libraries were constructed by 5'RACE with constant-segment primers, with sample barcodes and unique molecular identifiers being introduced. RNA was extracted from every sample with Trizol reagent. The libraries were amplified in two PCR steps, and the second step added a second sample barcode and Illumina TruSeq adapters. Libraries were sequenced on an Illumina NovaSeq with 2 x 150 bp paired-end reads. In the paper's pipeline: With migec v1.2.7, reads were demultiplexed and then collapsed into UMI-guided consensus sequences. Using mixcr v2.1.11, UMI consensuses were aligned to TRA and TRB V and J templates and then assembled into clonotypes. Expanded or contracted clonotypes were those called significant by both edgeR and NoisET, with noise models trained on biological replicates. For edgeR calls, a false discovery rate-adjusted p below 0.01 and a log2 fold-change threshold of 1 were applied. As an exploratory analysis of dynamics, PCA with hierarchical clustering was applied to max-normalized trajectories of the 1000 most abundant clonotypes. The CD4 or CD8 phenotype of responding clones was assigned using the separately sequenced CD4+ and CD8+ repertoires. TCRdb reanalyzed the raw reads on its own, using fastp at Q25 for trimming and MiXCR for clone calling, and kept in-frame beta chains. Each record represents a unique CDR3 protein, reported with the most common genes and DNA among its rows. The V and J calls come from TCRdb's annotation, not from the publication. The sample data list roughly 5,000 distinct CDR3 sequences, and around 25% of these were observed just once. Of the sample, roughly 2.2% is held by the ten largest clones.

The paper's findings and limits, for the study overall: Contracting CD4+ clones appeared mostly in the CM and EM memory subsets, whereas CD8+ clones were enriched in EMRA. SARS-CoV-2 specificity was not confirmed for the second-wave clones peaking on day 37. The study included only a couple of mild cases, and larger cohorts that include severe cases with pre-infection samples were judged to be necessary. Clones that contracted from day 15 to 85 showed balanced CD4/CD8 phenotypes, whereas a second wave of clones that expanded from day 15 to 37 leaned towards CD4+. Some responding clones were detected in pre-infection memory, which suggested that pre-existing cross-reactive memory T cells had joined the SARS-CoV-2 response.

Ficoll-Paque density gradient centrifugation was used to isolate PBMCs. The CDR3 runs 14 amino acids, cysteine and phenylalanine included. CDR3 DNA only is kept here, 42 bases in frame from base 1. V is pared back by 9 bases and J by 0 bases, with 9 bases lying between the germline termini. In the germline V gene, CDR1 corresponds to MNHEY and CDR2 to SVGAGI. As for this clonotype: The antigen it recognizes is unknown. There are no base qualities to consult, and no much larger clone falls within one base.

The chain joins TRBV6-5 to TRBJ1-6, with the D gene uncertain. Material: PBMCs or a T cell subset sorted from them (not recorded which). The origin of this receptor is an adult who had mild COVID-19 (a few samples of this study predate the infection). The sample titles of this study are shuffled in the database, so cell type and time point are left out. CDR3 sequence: CASRRSSYNSPLHF. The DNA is TGTGCCAGTAGGAGGAGCTCCTATAATTCACCCCTCCACTTT.